This T cell receptor (beta chain) was identified in a study of blood T cell repertoires in COVID-19. This clone showed up just once. V was pared by 0 bases and J by 4 bases, with 14 bases between. This CDR3 is 16 amino acids long. Germline CDR1 SGHNT, CDR2 YYREEE (reference sequence). Assay used: immunoSEQ multiplex PCR; TCRdb lists only in-frame clones, some missing. Here the sample spans about 150,000 clones, over 80% being singletons. The TCR originated in a woman in her sixties with acute or convalescent COVID-19. Input material: peripheral blood. The chain recombines TRBV5-4 with TRBJ1-3; D gene unclear. The CDR3 spells CASSLGHSTKGNTIYF. The CDR3 DNA sequence: TGTGCCAGCAGCTTGGGGCACAGTACAAAAGGAAACACCATATATTTT.